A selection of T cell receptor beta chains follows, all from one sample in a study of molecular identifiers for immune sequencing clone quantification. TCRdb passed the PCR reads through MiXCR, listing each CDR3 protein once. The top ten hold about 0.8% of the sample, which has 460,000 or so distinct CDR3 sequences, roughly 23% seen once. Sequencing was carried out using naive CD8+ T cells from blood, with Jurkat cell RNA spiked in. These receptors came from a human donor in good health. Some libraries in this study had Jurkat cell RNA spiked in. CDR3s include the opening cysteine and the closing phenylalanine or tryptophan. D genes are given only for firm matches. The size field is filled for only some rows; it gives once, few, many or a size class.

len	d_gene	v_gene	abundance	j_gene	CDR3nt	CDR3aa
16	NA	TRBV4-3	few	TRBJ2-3	TGCGCCAGCAGCCAAGAAGGAAAATCCTACACAGATACGCAGTATTTT	CASSQEGKSYTDTQYF
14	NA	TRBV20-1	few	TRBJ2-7	TGCAGTGCTAGGGGGGATTCCTCCTTTTACGAGCAGTACTTC	CSARGDSSFYEQYF
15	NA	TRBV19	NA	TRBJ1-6	TGTGCCAGTAGTCCCGACAGCCAAACGGGTTCACCCCTCCACTTT	CASSPDSQTGSPLHF
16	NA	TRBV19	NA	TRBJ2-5	TGTACCAGTAGTATGATCAGTACAATACGCCAAGAGACCCAGTACTTC	CTSSMISTIRQETQYF
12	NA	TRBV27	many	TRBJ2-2	TGTGCCAGCAGTCCTCGCTCCGGGGAGCTGTTTTTT	CASSPRSGELFF
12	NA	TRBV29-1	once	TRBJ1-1	TGCAGCGTCCCACAAGAGAACACTGAAGCTTCCTTT	CSVPQENTEASF
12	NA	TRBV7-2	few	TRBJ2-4	TGTGCCAGCAGCTTAGAAGGAAGCCCACGGTACTTC	CASSLEGSPRYF
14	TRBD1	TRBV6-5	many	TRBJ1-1	TGTGCCAGCAGTTATACAGGGGACTATCAAGAAGCTTTCTTT	CASSYTGDYQEAFF
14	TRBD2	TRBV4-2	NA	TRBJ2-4	TGTGCCAGCAGCCAGCCTAGCGGAAAAAACATTCAGTACTTC	CASSQPSGKNIQYF
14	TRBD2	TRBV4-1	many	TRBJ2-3	TGTGCCAGCAGTCCCGGACTAGCCGCAGATACGCAGTATTTT	CASSPGLAADTQYF
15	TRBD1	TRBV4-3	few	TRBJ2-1	TGCGCCAGCAGCGTAGGGACAGTGACGCGCAATGAGCAGTTCTTC	CASSVGTVTRNEQFF
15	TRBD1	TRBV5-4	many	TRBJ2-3	TGTGCCAGCAGCTACCGGGACAGGGGAGGAGATACGCAGTATTTT	CASSYRDRGGDTQYF
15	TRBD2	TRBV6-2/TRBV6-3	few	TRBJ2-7	TGTGCCAGCAGCTCCTGGACTAGCGACTCCTACGAGCAGTACTTC	CASSSWTSDSYEQYF
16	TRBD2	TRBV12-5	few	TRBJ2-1	TGTGCTAGTGGTTTGGTTAGCGGGAACGCCTACAATGAGCAGTTCTTC	CASGLVSGNAYNEQFF
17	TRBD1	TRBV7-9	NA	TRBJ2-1	TGTGCCGGCAGCTTGTTCGGGACGTTCAACAGGGGAGCCGAGCAGTTCTTC	CAGSLFGTFNRGAEQFF
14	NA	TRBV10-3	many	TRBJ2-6	TGTGCCATCAGTGACGGGACTGGGGCCAACGTCCTGACTTTC	CAISDGTGANVLTF
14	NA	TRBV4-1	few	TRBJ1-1	TGCGCCAGCAGCCCCGTTGCAGGGAACACTGAAGCTTTCTTT	CASSPVAGNTEAFF
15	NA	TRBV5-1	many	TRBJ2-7	TGCGCCAGCAGCTTGGCCGGCGTCAGCTCCTACGAGCAGTACTTC	CASSLAGVSSYEQYF
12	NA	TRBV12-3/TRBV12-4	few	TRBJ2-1	TGTGCCAGCAGGGGGGGTCGGAATGAGCAGTTCTTC	CASRGGRNEQFF
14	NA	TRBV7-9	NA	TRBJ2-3	TGTGCCAGCATAGAGGAGTTACAGCCGGATACGCAGTATTTT	CASIEELQPDTQYF
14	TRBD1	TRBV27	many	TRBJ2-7	TGTGCCAGCAGTCTCTGGACAGGGTCCTACGAGCAGTACTTC	CASSLWTGSYEQYF
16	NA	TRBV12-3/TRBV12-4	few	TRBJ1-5	TGTGCCAGCAGTAACAGACAGGCCTATAGCAATCAGCCCCAGCATTTT	CASSNRQAYSNQPQHF
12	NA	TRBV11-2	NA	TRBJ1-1	TGTGCCAGCAGCTTAGCTTACACTGAAGCTTTCTTT	CASSLAYTEAFF
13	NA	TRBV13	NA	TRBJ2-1	TGTGCCAGCAGCCCGGCTAGAGACAATGAGCAGTTCTTC	CASSPARDNEQFF
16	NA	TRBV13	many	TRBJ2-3	TGTGCCAGCAGCCCCGAGACGGGCGCTAGCACAGATACGCAGTATTTT	CASSPETGASTDTQYF
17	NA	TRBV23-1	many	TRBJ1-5	TGCGCCAGCAGTCAAGGCCAAGACAGCAGCAACAATCAGCCCCAGCATTTT	CASSQGQDSSNNQPQHF
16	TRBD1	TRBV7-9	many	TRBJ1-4	TGTGCCAGCAGCTTGAATACAGGGGCAACTAATGAAAAACTGTTTTTT	CASSLNTGATNEKLFF
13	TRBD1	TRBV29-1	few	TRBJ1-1	TGCAGCGTCTGGACAGGGGGGGACACTGAAGCTTTCTTT	CSVWTGGDTEAFF
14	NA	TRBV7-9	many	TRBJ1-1	TGTGCCAGCAGCTTAGTAAGACAGGTCACTGAAGCTTTCTTT	CASSLVRQVTEAFF
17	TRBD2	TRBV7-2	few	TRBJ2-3	TGTGCCAGCAGCTCGAGGACTAGCGGGGTATACACAGATACGCAGTATTTT	CASSSRTSGVYTDTQYF
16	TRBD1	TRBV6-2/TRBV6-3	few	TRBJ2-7	TGTGCCAGCAGTTACTCGATATTCGGGACAGTTTACGAGCAGTACTTC	CASSYSIFGTVYEQYF
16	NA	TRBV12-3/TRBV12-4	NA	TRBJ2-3	TGTGCCAGCAGTAATTTAGGGAACCGTCCGGGAAATACGCAGTATTTT	CASSNLGNRPGNTQYF